The rows below give T cell receptor beta chains drawn from one sample of a study of blood T cell repertoires in COVID-19. Here immunoSEQ multiplex PCR was the method, and the copy in TCRdb shows in-frame clones only, minus some. The table shows hundreds of thousands of clones, with nearly 90% occurring only once. Sequencing was performed on peripheral blood. These receptors were obtained from a woman in her 30s with acute or convalescent COVID-19. Each CDR3 is given with its conserved first and last residue. D genes are given only for firm matches. Expanded clones are given a class, and other clones once, few, many or no size at all.

j_gene | abundance | d_gene | v_gene | CDR3nt | CDR3aa
TRBJ2-3 | . | TRBD2 | TRBV5-1 | TGCGCCAGCAGCTTGTCGGGACTAGCGGGAATACTTTTTACGCAGTATTTT | CASSLSGLAGILFTQYF
TRBJ2-1 | . | . | TRBV6-6 | TGTGCCAGCAGTTACAATGCGGGGGCCGAGGAGTTCTTC | CASSYNAGAEEFF
TRBJ2-7 | few | TRBD1 | TRBV9 | TGTGCCAGCAGCGGGGGACAGTCCTACGAGCAGTACTTC | CASSGGQSYEQYF
TRBJ2-3 | . | TRBD2 | TRBV6-2/TRBV6-3 | TGTGCCAGCAGTTACATAGCGGGGAGCACAGATACGCAGTATTTT | CASSYIAGSTDTQYF
TRBJ1-5 | . | . | TRBV6-2/TRBV6-3 | TGTGCCAGCAGTCCAGGGCTTTTCAATCAGCCCCAGCATTTT | CASSPGLFNQPQHF
TRBJ2-4 | . | TRBD2 | TRBV11-2 | TGTGCCAGCAGCTTCTTAGCGGGATCAGCCAAAAACATTCAGTACTTC | CASSFLAGSAKNIQYF
TRBJ2-3 | . | TRBD2 | TRBV4-3 | TGCGCCAGCAGCCAAGAGTTGACTAGCGGGGGAGATACGCAGTATTTT | CASSQELTSGGDTQYF
TRBJ2-7 | . | . | TRBV6-2/TRBV6-3 | TGTGCCAGCAGCGGGACGGGGGGCCAAGCGCCTTACGAGCAGTACTTC | CASSGTGGQAPYEQYF
TRBJ1-2 | . | . | TRBV6-5 | TGTGCCAGCAGTTCTCAGGGATTCTATGGCTACACCTTC | CASSSQGFYGYTF
TRBJ1-1 | . | . | TRBV21-1 | TGTGCCAGCAGCAAGAAAAGACAGGGGACGATTTCGGGGACTGAAGCTTTCTTT | CASSKKRQGTISGTEAFF
TRBJ2-3 | . | TRBD2 | TRBV5-1 | TGCGCCAGCAGCGTGGAGCGACTAGCGGGAGGGGGCACAGATACGCAGTATTTT | CASSVERLAGGGTDTQYF
TRBJ1-1 | . | . | TRBV19 | TGTGCCAGTAGTATAGAGGGCCTAAGAGCCACTGAAGCTTTCTTT | CASSIEGLRATEAFF
TRBJ2-2 | once | TRBD2 | TRBV18 | TGTGCCAGCTCACCACTGCAGGTGGCTAGCGGGGCGAACACCGGGGAGCTGTTTTTT | CASSPLQVASGANTGELFF
TRBJ2-2 | . | . | TRBV10-1 | TGCGCCAGCTGTGAGACGACTCTAGGAAGAACCGGGGAGCTGTTTTTT | CASCETTLGRTGELFF
TRBJ1-5 | . | TRBD1 | TRBV7-2 | TGTGCCAGCAGCCCTCCAGGGGGTCATCAGCCCCAGCATTTT | CASSPPGGHQPQHF
TRBJ2-3 | . | TRBD2 | TRBV7-2 | TGTGCCAGCAGCTTAGGAGCGGGAGGGCCAGATACGCAGTATTTT | CASSLGAGGPDTQYF
TRBJ1-1 | . | TRBD1 | TRBV7-6 | TGTGCCAGCAGCGACAGGGGCACTGAAGCTTTCTTT | CASSDRGTEAFF
TRBJ1-2 | . | . | TRBV6-5 | TGTGCCAGCAGGAGGGTTGGGTCCTATGGCTACACCTTC | CASRRVGSYGYTF
TRBJ2-3 | . | TRBD2 | TRBV19 | TGTGCCAGTAGTATTCGGCGGGGGGTCACAGATACGCAGTATTTT | CASSIRRGVTDTQYF
TRBJ1-1 | . | . | TRBV24-1 | TGTGCCACCAGTGATTTCGGGAACACTGAAGCTTTCTTT | CATSDFGNTEAFF
TRBJ2-1 | . | TRBD1 | TRBV29-1 | TGCAGCGTTGAACCTCGACAGGGGGCGCAGGATGAGCAGTTCTTC | CSVEPRQGAQDEQFF
TRBJ2-3 | . | TRBD2 | TRBV5-6 | TGTGCCAGCAGCCGCCGGGAGGCAATCACAGATACGCAGTATTTT | CASSRREAITDTQYF
TRBJ1-5 | . | . | TRBV30 | TGTGCCTGGAGTTCGACACTCTATAGCAATCAGCCCCAGCATTTT | CAWSSTLYSNQPQHF
TRBJ2-7 | . | TRBD2 | TRBV3-1/TRBV3-2 | TGTGCCAGCAGCCAGTGGACTAGCGGGAGCGTCGAGCAGTACTTC | CASSQWTSGSVEQYF
TRBJ2-5 | . | . | TRBV7-9 | TGTGCCAGCAGCTTAGGCGGGACCCAGTACTTC | CASSLGGTQYF
TRBJ2-5 | . | . | TRBV23-1 | TGCGCCAGCAGACACCGGCAGGGGGGAGAGACCCAGTACTTC | CASRHRQGGETQYF
TRBJ2-7 | few | . | TRBV19 | TGTGCCAGTAGTGCAGCGACGTACGAGCAGTACTTC | CASSAATYEQYF
TRBJ1-2 | . | . | TRBV21-1 | TGTGCCAGCAGCGTGACAGGAAATGCGAATGGCTACACCTTC | CASSVTGNANGYTF
TRBJ2-1 | many | TRBD2 | TRBV4-1 | TGCGCCAGCAGCTTTTCCAGGGAGGGTGAGCAGTTCTTC | CASSFSREGEQFF
TRBJ1-2 | . | . | TRBV30 | TGTGCCTGGAGTAACAATAACAGGGATTCCTATGGCTACACCTTC | CAWSNNNRDSYGYTF
TRBJ1-2 | . | . | TRBV24-1 | TGTGCCACCAGTGAAATAGACACTAACTATGGCTACACCTTC | CATSEIDTNYGYTF
TRBJ2-7 | . | . | TRBV6-5 | TGTGCCAGCAGCCGTCTGAGCGCATCTGTCTACGAGCAGTACTTC | CASSRLSASVYEQYF
TRBJ1-5 | . | . | TRBV27 | TGTGCCACCAGCGGGGGGGTTAATCAGCCCCAGCATTTT | CATSGGVNQPQHF
TRBJ2-1 | . | TRBD2 | TRBV6-2/TRBV6-3 | TGTGCCAGCAGTTTCTATACTAGCGGGATAGGCTCCTACAATGAGCAGTTCTTC | CASSFYTSGIGSYNEQFF
TRBJ2-3 | once | TRBD2 | TRBV6-2/TRBV6-3 | TGTGCCAGCAGTTACTCGAGTGGGTTAGCGGGATTCACAGATACGCAGTATTTT | CASSYSSGLAGFTDTQYF
TRBJ1-1 | . | . | TRBV20-1 | TGCAGTGCTAGACAAAGCGGTGGAGCTTTCTTT | CSARQSGGAFF
TRBJ2-7 | . | TRBD2 | TRBV11-3 | TGTGCCAGCAGACCCGGACTAGCGGAGTCCTACGAGCAGTACTTC | CASRPGLAESYEQYF
TRBJ2-3 | . | . | TRBV6-2/TRBV6-3 | TGTGCCAGCAGTTATTCTGCCCGGGATACGCAGTATTTT | CASSYSARDTQYF
TRBJ2-5 | . | . | TRBV7-2 | TGTGCCAGCAGCTTTGCAAGCTATGAGACCCAGTACTTC | CASSFASYETQYF
TRBJ1-1 | . | . | TRBV6-5 | TGTGCCAGCAGTTACTCGAACCGAGGGACTGAAGCTTTCTTT | CASSYSNRGTEAFF
TRBJ2-3 | . | . | TRBV7-8 | TGTGCCAGCAAGAGGGGGATCACAGATACGCAGTATTTT | CASKRGITDTQYF
TRBJ1-2 | . | . | TRBV7-2 | TGTGCCAGCAGCCGCGACTCACACAGGGATGGCTACACCTTC | CASSRDSHRDGYTF
TRBJ2-1 | . | . | TRBV7-6 | TGTGCCAGCAGCTCCTCCAATGAGCAGTTCTTC | CASSSSNEQFF
TRBJ2-4 | . | TRBD2 | TRBV9 | TGTGCCAGCAGCCCCGGGGGGATGGCCAAAAACATTCAGTACTTC | CASSPGGMAKNIQYF
TRBJ1-6 | . | . | TRBV14 | TGTGCCAGCAGCCCTAAGGACAGCAACTCCTATAATTCACCCCTCCACTTT | CASSPKDSNSYNSPLHF
TRBJ1-4 | . | . | TRBV18 | TGTGCCAGCTCACTAGGGGCGTATGAAAAACTGTTTTTT | CASSLGAYEKLFF
TRBJ2-1 | . | TRBD2 | TRBV5-1 | TGCGCCAGCAGCTTGGAACTAGCGGTCAATGAGCAGTTCTTC | CASSLELAVNEQFF
TRBJ2-5 | . | TRBD1 | TRBV29-1 | TGCAGCGTTGCCAACCCGGGACAGGTTCAAGAGACCCAGTACTTC | CSVANPGQVQETQYF
TRBJ2-7 | . | TRBD1 | TRBV7-2 | TGTGCCAGCAGCTCTATGGGACAGGGGCGAGACGAGCAGTACTTC | CASSSMGQGRDEQYF
TRBJ1-2 | . | . | TRBV15 | TGTGCCACCAGCGATCAGGGTTTCGCTAACTATGGCTACACCTTC | CATSDQGFANYGYTF
TRBJ2-5 | . | TRBD1 | TRBV5-1 | TGCGCCAGCAGCCCCGGACAGGGGCGGGAGACCCAGTACTTC | CASSPGQGRETQYF
TRBJ2-3 | . | . | TRBV27 | TGTGCCAGCAGTTTATCGTCTAGGTTGGATACGCAGTATTTT | CASSLSSRLDTQYF
TRBJ2-7 | . | TRBD1 | TRBV4-2 | TGTGCCAGCAGCCAAGGCCCTATGGTCAGGGGGTCCTCCTACGAGCAGTACTTC | CASSQGPMVRGSSYEQYF
TRBJ1-1 | . | TRBD1 | TRBV4-2 | TGTGCCAGCAGCCAAGTCGTCGGACAGGGGGCGATTGAAGCTTTCTTT | CASSQVVGQGAIEAFF
TRBJ2-3 | . | TRBD2 | TRBV7-3 | TGTGCCAGCAGCGGAAGTAGCGGGAGTTTCGCAGATACGCAGTATTTT | CASSGSSGSFADTQYF